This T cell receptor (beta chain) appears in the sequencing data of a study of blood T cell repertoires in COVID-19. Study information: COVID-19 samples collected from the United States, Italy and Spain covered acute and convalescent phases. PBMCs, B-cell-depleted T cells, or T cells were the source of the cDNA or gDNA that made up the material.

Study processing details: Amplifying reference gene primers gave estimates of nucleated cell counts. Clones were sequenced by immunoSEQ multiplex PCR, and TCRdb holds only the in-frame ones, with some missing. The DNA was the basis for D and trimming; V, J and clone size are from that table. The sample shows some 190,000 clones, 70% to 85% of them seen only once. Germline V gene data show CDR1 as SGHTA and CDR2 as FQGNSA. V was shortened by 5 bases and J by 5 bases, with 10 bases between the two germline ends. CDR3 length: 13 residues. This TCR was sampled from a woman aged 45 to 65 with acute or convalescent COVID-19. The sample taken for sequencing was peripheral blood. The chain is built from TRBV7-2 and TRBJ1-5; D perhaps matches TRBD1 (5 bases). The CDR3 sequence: CASSPRVHQPQHF. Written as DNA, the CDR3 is TGTGCCAGCAGCCCCAGGGTACATCAGCCCCAGCATTTT.